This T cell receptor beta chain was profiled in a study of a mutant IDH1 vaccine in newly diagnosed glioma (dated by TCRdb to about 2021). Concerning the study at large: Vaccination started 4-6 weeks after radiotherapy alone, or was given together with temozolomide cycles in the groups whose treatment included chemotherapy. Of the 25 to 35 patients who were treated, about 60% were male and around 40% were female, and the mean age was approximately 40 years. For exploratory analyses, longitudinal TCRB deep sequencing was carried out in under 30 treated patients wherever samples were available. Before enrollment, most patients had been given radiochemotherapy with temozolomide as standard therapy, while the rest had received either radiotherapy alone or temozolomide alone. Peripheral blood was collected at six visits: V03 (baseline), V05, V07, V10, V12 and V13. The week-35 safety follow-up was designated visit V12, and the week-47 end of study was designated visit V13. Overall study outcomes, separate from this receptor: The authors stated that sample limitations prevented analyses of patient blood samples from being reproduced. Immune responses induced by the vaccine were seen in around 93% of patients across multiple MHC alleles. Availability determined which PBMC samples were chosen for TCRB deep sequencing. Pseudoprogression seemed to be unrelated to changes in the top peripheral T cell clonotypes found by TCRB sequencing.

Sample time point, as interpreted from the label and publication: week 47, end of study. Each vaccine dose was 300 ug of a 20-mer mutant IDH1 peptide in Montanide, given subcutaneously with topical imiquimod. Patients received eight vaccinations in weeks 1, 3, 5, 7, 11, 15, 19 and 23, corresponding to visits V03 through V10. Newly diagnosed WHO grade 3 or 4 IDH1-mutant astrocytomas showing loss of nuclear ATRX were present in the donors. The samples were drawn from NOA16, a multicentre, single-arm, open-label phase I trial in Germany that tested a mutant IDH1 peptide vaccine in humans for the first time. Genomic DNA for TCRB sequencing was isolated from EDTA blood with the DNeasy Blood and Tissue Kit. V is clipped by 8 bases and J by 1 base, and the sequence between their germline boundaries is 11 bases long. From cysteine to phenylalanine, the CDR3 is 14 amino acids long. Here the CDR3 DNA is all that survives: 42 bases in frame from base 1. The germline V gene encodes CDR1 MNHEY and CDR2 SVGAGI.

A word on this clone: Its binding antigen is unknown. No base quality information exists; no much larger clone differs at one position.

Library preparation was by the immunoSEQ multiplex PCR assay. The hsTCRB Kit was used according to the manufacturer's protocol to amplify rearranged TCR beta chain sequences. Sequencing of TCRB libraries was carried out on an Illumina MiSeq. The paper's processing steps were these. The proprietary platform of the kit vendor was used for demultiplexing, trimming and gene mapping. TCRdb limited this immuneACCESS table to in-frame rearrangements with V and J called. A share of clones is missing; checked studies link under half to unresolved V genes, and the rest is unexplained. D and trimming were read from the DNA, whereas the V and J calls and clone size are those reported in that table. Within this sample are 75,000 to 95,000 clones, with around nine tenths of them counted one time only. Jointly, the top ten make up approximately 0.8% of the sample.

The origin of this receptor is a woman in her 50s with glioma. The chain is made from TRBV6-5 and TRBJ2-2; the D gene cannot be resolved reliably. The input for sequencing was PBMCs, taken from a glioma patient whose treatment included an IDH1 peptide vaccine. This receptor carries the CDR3 CASGGFLNTGELFF. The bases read TGTGCCAGCGGTGGGTTCCTGAACACCGGGGAGCTGTTTTTT.